This T cell receptor (beta chain) emerged from a study of sequential checkpoint blockade in melanoma. The CDR3 runs to 14 residues. The V gene lost 4 bases and the J gene lost 6 bases, with 15 bases spanning the gap. Germline V CDR1 and CDR2: MNHGY, SAAAGT. Some clones are missing from TCRdb's copy, which holds only in-frame ones; the method was immunoSEQ multiplex PCR. The data show roughly 3,000 clones, with 15% to 20% seen just once and more than 25% held by the top ten. A few counts support this clone. Treatment: randomized to nivolumab then ipilimumab (arm A) or the reverse (arm B). The genes are TRBV6-8 and TRBJ1-1; D might be TRBD1 (5 bases). The receptor was isolated from a human donor with melanoma. The source material was tumor tissue (inferred from file names), sampled from a patient given nivolumab and ipilimumab in sequence. The DNA of the CDR3 is TGTGCCAGCAGTTCAATCCAGGGAAGGGCTGAAGCTTTCTTT. This codes for CASSSIQGRAEAFF.